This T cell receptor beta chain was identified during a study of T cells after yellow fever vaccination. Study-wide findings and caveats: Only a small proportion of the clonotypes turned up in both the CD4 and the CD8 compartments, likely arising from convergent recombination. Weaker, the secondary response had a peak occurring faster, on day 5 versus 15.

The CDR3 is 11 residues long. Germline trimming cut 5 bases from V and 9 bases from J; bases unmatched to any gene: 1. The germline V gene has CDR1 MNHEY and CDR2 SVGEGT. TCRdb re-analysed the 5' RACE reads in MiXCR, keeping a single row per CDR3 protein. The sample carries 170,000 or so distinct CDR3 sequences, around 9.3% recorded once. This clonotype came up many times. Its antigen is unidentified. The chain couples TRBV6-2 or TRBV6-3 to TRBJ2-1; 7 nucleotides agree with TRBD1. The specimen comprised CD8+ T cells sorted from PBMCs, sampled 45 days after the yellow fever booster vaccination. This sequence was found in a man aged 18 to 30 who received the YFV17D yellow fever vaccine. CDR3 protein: CASSDRVEQFF. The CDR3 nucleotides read TGTGCCAGCAGTGACAGGGTTGAGCAGTTCTTC.